This entry lists 19 T cell receptor beta chains sequenced from one sample in a study of T cells in Graves' hyperthyroidism and ophthalmopathy. Amplification of TCR beta CDR3 regions was performed using RNA transcripts as template. The study used the HTBI primer set for a first-round RT-PCR of the TCR CDR3. TCRdb reprocessed the multiplex PCR reads via MiXCR and lists one record per CDR3 protein. The table has about 760,000 distinct CDR3 sequences, approximately 36% seen once. Material for sequencing was blood. The receptors here all came from a middle-aged woman with Graves' hyperthyroidism.

J is TRBJ2-2 and V is TRBV24-1; TRBD1 matches at 12 bases. Germline trimming cut 3 bases from V and 3 bases from J; bases unmatched to any gene: 4. Germline V CDR1 and CDR2: KGHDR, SFDVKD. The CDR3 contains 17 residues. The CDR3 DNA is TGTGCCACCAGTGATCCGGGACAGGGGGCAGACACCGGGGAGCTGTTTTTT. This translates into CATSDPGQGADTGELFF.

This clonotype was seen many times. The genes are TRBV7-6 and TRBJ1-3; no definite D call. The V gene lost 1 base and the J gene lost 7 bases, with 17 bases spanning the gap. The CDR3 is 16 amino acids. Germline loops: CDR1 SGHVS, CDR2 FNYEAQ. For the CDR3, the DNA is TGTGCCAGCAGCTTAGAGGGCCACGGCCATTACAACACCATATATTTT. Protein sequence: CASSLEGHGHYNTIYF.

This clonotype was found many times. A junction boundary mismatches the germline segment, possibly from a read error. The CDR3 loop is CASSTHQHQHF. For the CDR3, the DNA is TGTGCCAGTAGTACACATCAGCACCAGCATTTT. The chain joins TRBV19 to TRBJ1-5; no reliable D call. CDR1 is LNHDA and CDR2 is SQIVND in the germline V gene (reference sequence). The CDR3 totals 11 residues.

The J gene is TRBJ2-7, the V gene TRBV9, with no clear D. The CDR3 loop spans 16 amino acids. V shed 6 bases and J shed 0 bases, with 19 bases lying between them. CDR1 is SGDLS, CDR2 YYNGEE, per germline. CDR3 region: CASTPLKARVSYEQYF. The CDR3 DNA reads TGTGCCAGCACCCCCCTCAAGGCGAGAGTCTCCTACGAGCAGTACTTC.

This clonotype came up many times. The chain uses TRBV24-1 and TRBJ2-5; either TRBD1 or TRBD2 may fit D (5 bases each). This CDR3 region has 16 residues. Germline lookup yields CDR1 KGHDR and CDR2 SFDVKD. V was trimmed by 3 bases and J by 2 bases, leaving 15 bases between them. CDR3 in amino acids: CATSDASGTAQETQYF. Here the CDR3 DNA reads TGTGCCACCAGTGATGCCTCCGGGACCGCGCAAGAGACCCAGTACTTC.

This clonotype was counted once. This sequence joins TRBV10-3 and TRBJ2-7; perhaps D is TRBD1 or TRBD2 (5 bases each). This CDR3 has 14 amino acids. The germline V and J ends were trimmed by 4 bases and 4 bases, with 14 bases remaining between them. Germline lookup yields CDR1 ENHRY and CDR2 SYGVKD. CDR3 coding DNA: TGTGCCATCAGTGTGTGGGACGATCTATACGAGCAGTACTTC. The encoded protein is CAISVWDDLYEQYF.

The CDR3 coding sequence is TGTGCCAGTAGTATCTTGTCTTTGGAGCAGTTCTTC. This encodes CASSILSLEQFF. The gene calls are TRBV19 and TRBJ2-1; no clear D gene. V shed 3 bases and J shed 10 bases, with 10 bases lying between them. CDR3 size: 12 residues. In germline, CDR1 is LNHDA, CDR2 SQIVND (reference sequence).

In regard to this clonotype: A much larger clone lies one base from this, so it may be a read error. V gene TRBV20-1 combines with J gene TRBJ1-2, with D unclear. Germline assignment: CDR1 DFQATT and CDR2 SNEGSKA (reference sequence). The V end was cut by 3 bases, the J end by 5 bases, with 22 bases between. The CDR3 spans 16 residues. This CDR3 is CSASLRGGSVGYGYTF. In nucleotides, the CDR3 is TGCAGTGCTAGTCTGCGGGGTGGGAGCGTTGGTTATGGCTACACCTTC.

In this sample, this clonotype turned up a few times. One end of the junction does not line up with germline, which may come from a read error. The rearrangement links TRBV20-1 to TRBJ2-7; 8 bases are shared with TRBD2. The CDR3 covers 14 residues. Germline lookup yields CDR1 DFQATT and CDR2 SNEGSKA (reference sequence). Here the CDR3 reads CSARGIAGSYEQYF. CDR3 nucleotides: TGCAGCGCTAGAGGGATAGCGGGAAGTTACGAGCAGTACTTC.

The V gene is TRBV19, the J gene TRBJ1-2, with D maybe TRBD1 (6 bases). Germline V gene data show CDR1 as LNHDA and CDR2 as SQIVND (reference sequence). The CDR3 is 16 amino acids. V was clipped by 11 bases and J by 1 base, with 23 bases between them. This CDR3 reads CAWRRGAGFGNYGYTF. The CDR3 DNA reads TGTGCCTGGAGGCGGGGGGCCGGTTTCGGTAACTATGGCTACACCTTC. The full variable domain, completed using reference TRBV19 and TRBJ1-2, is DGGITQSPKYLFRKEGQNVTLSCEQNLNHDAMYWYRQDPGQGLRLIYYSQIVNDFQKGDIAEGYSVSREKKESFPLTVTSAQKNPTAFYLCAWRRGAGFGNYGYTFGSGTRLTVV.

The rearrangement links TRBV18 to TRBJ1-2; 9 bases match TRBD1. There are 15 residues in the CDR3. The V and J ends lost 6 bases and 7 bases, in that order; junction bases with no gene match: 12. Germline values: CDR1 KGHSH, CDR2 LQKENI. Here the CDR3 reads CASSPDSGQGGGYTF. DNA for the CDR3: TGTGCCAGCTCGCCTGACTCGGGACAGGGTGGTGGCTACACCTTC.

This clonotype has just a few counts. The chain uses TRBV12-3 or TRBV12-4 and TRBJ1-2; 7 bases align to TRBD1. J lost 1 base, V lost 5 bases, and 13 bases had no gene match. The CDR3 loop spans 17 amino acids. The DNA for the CDR3 is TGTGCCAGCAGTGGGACAGTCAGAGGACCCTTTAACTATGGCTACACCTTC. Protein: CASSGTVRGPFNYGYTF.

The sample holds many counts of this clonotype. The chain has TRBV9 and TRBJ2-7; D is undetermined. V lost 3 bases and J 5 bases, leaving 9 bases between the germline ends. Germline values: CDR1 SGDLS, CDR2 YYNGEE. The CDR3 contains 12 residues. The CDR3 nucleotides read TGTGCCAGCAGCGGGAGTCCCCACGAGCAGTACTTC. Its protein is CASSGSPHEQYF.

The gene calls are TRBV29-1 and TRBJ1-3; tentatively, D is TRBD1 (5 bases). Germline V gives CDR1 SQVTM, CDR2 ANQGSEA. Trimming left V 4 bases short and J 0 bases short, with 10 bases between. This CDR3 is 14 amino acids long. The CDR3 protein is CSVVEGLSGNTIYF. DNA for the CDR3: TGCAGCGTTGTCGAGGGACTCTCTGGAAACACCATATATTTT. Full variable domain (rest looked up from reference TRBV29-1 and TRBJ1-3): SAVISQKPSRDICQRGTSLTIQCQVDSQVTMMFWYRQQPGQSLTLIATANQGSEATYESGFVIDKFPISRPNLTFSTLTVSNMSPEDSSIYLCSVVEGLSGNTIYFGEGSWLTVV.

On this clonotype itself: In this CDR3 the conserved last residue, phenylalanine or tryptophan, is missing, so a read error is likely. The DNA of the CDR3 is TGTGCCAGCAGGCCGAGGGGGGATGAGCGAGCCGGGGAGCTGTTTCTT. Amino acids: CASRPRGDERAGELFL. The genes are TRBV12-3 or TRBV12-4 and TRBJ2-2; D tentatively fits TRBD1 or TRBD2 (6 bases each). The CDR3 is 16 residues long. The V end was cut by 6 bases, the J end by 6 bases, with 20 bases between.

This clonotype has only a few counts. CDR3 DNA sequence: TGTGCCAGCAGTTATTCACAGCAAGAGACCCAGTACTTC. It codes for CASSYSQQETQYF. The gene calls are TRBV27 and TRBJ2-5, with D unresolved. Trimming shortened V by 4 bases and J by 2 bases, and 8 bases separated the two germline ends. Germline CDR1 and CDR2: MNHEY and SMNVEV (reference sequence). The CDR3 is made up of 13 amino acids.

This clonotype came up many times. This chain uses TRBV7-9 with TRBJ1-5, with 8 bases matching TRBD1. Germline V gene data show CDR1 as SEHNR and CDR2 as FQNEAQ (reference sequence). Trimming removed 3 bases from V and 5 bases from J; junction bases left unmatched: 3. CDR3 length: 14 amino acids. The CDR3 bases are TGTGCCAGCAGCTTGACAGGGGATCATCAGCCCCAGCATTTT. Its protein product is CASSLTGDHQPQHF.

The rearrangement joins TRBV12-3 or TRBV12-4 to TRBJ2-5; 8 bases line up with TRBD2. The CDR3 spans 14 residues. V lost 7 bases, J lost 3 bases, and 7 bases stayed unmatched. The CDR3 DNA sequence: TGTGCCAGCATCGGGGGGGAAACCAAAGAGACCCAGTACTTC. Amino acid sequence: CASIGGETKETQYF.

The sample holds many counts of this clonotype. This chain links TRBV2 with TRBJ1-2; TRBD1 matches at 8 bases. CDR1 and CDR2 from the germline V gene are SNHLY and FYNNEI. J lost 5 bases, V lost 4 bases, and 9 bases had no gene match. There are 15 residues in the CDR3. The CDR3 region has the DNA TGTGCCAGCAGTGTGTGGGGACAGGACACGTATGGCTACACCTTC. This gives the protein CASSVWGQDTYGYTF. The whole variable domain, filled in from reference TRBV2 and TRBJ1-2, reads EPEVTQTPSHQVTQMGQEVILRCVPISNHLYFYWYRQILGQKVEFLVSFYNNEISEKSEIFDDQFSVERPDGSNFTLKIRSTKLEDSAMYFCASSVWGQDTYGYTFGSGTRLTVV.